The T cell receptor beta chain under discussion was sequenced for a study of T cells in tumors after PD-1 blockade. About the study: A subset received ongoing vismodegib 150 mg daily alongside anti-PD-1 therapy.

The table came from immunoSEQ multiplex PCR; TCRdb's copy has only in-frame clones and leaves some out. This table has 20,000 to 25,000 clones, around 80% appearing once. The V end was cut by 4 bases, the J end by 7 bases, with 16 bases between. Germline loops: CDR1 SEHNR, CDR2 FQNEAQ (reference sequence). This CDR3 has 15 amino acids. Sequencing used PBMCs, obtained before anti-PD-1 treatment. This TCR was sampled from a human donor with basal cell carcinoma. The V and J genes are TRBV7-9 and TRBJ2-2; TRBD2 might be the D (6 bases). CDR3 region: CASSSVRGYNGELFF. CDR3 sequence (DNA): TGTGCCAGCAGCTCCGTTCGGGGGTATAACGGGGAGCTGTTTTTT. Based on the CDR3 plus reference TRBV7-9 and TRBJ2-2, the full variable domain is DTGVSQNPRHKITKRGQNVTFRCDPISEHNRLYWYRQTLGQGPEFLTYFQNEAQLEKSRLLSDRFSAERPKGSFSTLEIQRTEQGDSAMYLCASSSVRGYNGELFFGEGSRLTVL.